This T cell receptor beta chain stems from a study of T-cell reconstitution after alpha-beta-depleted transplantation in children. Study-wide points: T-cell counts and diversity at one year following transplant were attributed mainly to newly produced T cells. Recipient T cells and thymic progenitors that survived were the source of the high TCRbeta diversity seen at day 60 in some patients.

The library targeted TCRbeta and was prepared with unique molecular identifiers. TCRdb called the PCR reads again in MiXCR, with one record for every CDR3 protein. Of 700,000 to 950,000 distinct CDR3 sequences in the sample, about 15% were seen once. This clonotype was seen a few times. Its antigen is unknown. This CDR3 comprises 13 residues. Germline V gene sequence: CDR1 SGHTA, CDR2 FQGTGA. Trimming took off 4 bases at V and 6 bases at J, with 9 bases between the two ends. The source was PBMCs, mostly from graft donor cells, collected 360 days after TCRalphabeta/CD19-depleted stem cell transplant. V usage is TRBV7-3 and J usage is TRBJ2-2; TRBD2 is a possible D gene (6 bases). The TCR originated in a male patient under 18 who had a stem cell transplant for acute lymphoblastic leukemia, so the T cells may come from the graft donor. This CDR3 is CASSSKRAGELFF. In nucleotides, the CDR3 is TGTGCCAGCAGCTCTAAGCGGGCCGGGGAGCTGTTTTTT.